The clone carrying this TCR beta chain turned up a few times. Its antigen is still unknown. This entry is derived from a study of CD8+ T cells in alopecia areata. Sequencing templates came from extracted RNA that was reverse transcribed into cDNA. Clones were sequenced by immunoSEQ multiplex PCR, and TCRdb holds only the in-frame ones, with some missing. The profile shows 190,000 or so clones, about 60% of them singletons. The germline V gene encodes CDR1 SGHRS and CDR2 YFSETQ. CDR3 length: 13 amino acids. The germline V and J ends were trimmed by 0 bases and 6 bases, with 7 bases remaining between them. Regarding the study as a whole: Amid tofacitinib therapy, many expanded lesional clones stayed present in scalp and blood. Tofacitinib significantly brought down scalp clonality and expanded CD8+ clones among top 100. Between patients, shared TCR sequences were less clear than in mice. This was possibly due in part to HLA diversity in the patient population.

The treatment denotes: oral pan-JAK inhibitor, 5-10 mg twice daily. The TCR originated in a human donor with alopecia areata. Sequenced here: CD8+ T cells sorted from blood, sampled at week 24, from a patient treated with tofacitinib. The J gene is TRBJ2-1, the V gene TRBV5-1, with a tentative D call TRBD2 (5 bases). CDR3 protein: CASSLGRRNEQFF. The CDR3 nucleotides read TGCGCCAGCAGCTTGGGGAGGCGCAATGAGCAGTTCTTC.